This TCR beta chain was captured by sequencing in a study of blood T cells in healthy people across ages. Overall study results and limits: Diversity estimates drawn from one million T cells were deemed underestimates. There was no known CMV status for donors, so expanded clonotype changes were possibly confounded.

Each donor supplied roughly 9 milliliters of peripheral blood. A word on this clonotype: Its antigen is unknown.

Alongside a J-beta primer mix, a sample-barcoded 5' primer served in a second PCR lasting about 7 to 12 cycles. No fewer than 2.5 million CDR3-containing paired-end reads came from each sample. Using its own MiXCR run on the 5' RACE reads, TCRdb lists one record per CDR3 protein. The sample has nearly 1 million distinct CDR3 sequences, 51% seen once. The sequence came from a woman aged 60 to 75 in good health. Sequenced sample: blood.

The CDR3 nucleotides are TGCAGTGCTAGAGATAAGGGGCTCAAAACTAGCACAGATACGCAGTATTTT. Translation: CSARDKGLKTSTDTQYF. V is TRBV20-1 and J is TRBJ2-3; possible D gene TRBD1, 5 bases. Germline lookup yields CDR1 DFQATT and CDR2 SNEGSKA (reference sequence). The CDR3 has 17 amino acids. V dropped 0 bases and J dropped 0 bases, with 16 bases sitting between them.